This entry is about one TCR beta chain. Its antigen is undetermined. This sample is part of a study of post-analysis software for immune sequencing data. Study in general: As for disease course, relapsing-remitting, secondary progressive and progressive-relapsing multiple sclerosis were all included. Study-wide findings and caveats: Diversity measured as normalized Chao1 was significantly lower in multiple sclerosis patients than in controls. In patients, TRBV5-6, TRBV5-1 and TRBV20-1 belonged to 4 or 5 TRBV segments found more frequently than in controls.

Germline V gene lookup returns CDR1 MNHNS and CDR2 SASEGT. This CDR3 has 13 amino acids. V lost 4 bases to trimming and J lost 7 bases, with 11 bases between them. Each TCR beta cDNA library carried unique molecular identifiers. Out of 1 to 10 million T cells, about 500,000 cDNA molecules were generated. TCRdb re-derived calls from the PCR reads in MiXCR, one entry per CDR3 protein. This sample has about 200,000 distinct CDR3 sequences, with 29% found just once. The receptor was isolated from a girl younger than 18 with multiple sclerosis. The chain recombines TRBV6-1 with TRBJ1-5; unclear D gene. Sample: blood. The CDR3: CASSALRAQPQHF. DNA of the CDR3: TGTGCCAGCAGTGCCTTGAGGGCACAGCCCCAGCATTTT.